One and the same sample provided the 5 T cell receptor beta chains below, sequenced in a study of Japanese encephalitis immunity and Zika vaccine responses (dated by TCRdb to the early 2020s). After labeling with CellTrace CFSE, PBMCs were cultured for 6 days in RPMI containing about 8.3% human serum along with peptide pools, each at around 1 ug/mL. Libraries came from 5' RACE. The instrument was an Illumina MiSeq. The public reads were reanalyzed by TCRdb: fastp trimming at Q25, MiXCR alignment, in-frame beta chains only. Rows merge per CDR3 protein into single entries with the most common DNA and genes. This sample lists 150 to 200 distinct CDR3 sequences; 15% to 20% were detected once. The top ten clonotypes cover roughly 42% of the sample. This specimen was antigen-activated CD8+ T cells from blood, cultured, taken during a Zika inactivated vaccine study. These receptors all come from an adult man who received an inactivated Zika virus vaccine.

The genes are TRBV4-3 and TRBJ2-2; 9 bases agree with TRBD1. Germline V CDR1 and CDR2: LGHNA, YSLEER. CDR3 size: 16 residues. V was pared by 2 bases and J by 7 bases, with 8 bases of the junction left unmatched. The CDR3 DNA follows: TGCGCCAGCAGCCAACTGACAGGGGGTATGATCGGGGAGCTGTTTTTT. Amino acids: CASSQLTGGMIGELFF.

The V call is TRBV6-5, the J call TRBJ2-1; D may be TRBD1 (5 bases). The V gene's germline CDR1 is MNHEY and CDR2 SVGAGI. The ends were cut back, 0 bases at V and 8 bases at J, with 20 bases in the middle. CDR3 length equals 17 residues. CDR3 sequence (DNA): TGTGCCAGCAGTTACTCGAAACCCAGGGCAGTCTTCGATGAGCAGTTCTTC. It translates to CASSYSKPRAVFDEQFF.

This clonotype ranks as large. This rearrangement joins TRBV27 to TRBJ2-1; TRBD2 matches at 7 bases. J gave up 9 bases and V 3 bases, and 8 bases lay outside the gene matches. Germline V gene lookup returns CDR1 MNHEY and CDR2 SMNVEV (reference sequence). The CDR3 runs 14 residues. CDR3 residues: CASSLGGGSFEQFF. The CDR3 nucleotides read TGTGCCAGCAGTTTGGGGGGGGGATCTTTTGAGCAGTTCTTC.

This clonotype is termed large. This chain connects TRBV20-1 to TRBJ1-1, with D uncertain. The CDR3 has 12 amino acids. Deletions cut 7 bases from V and 0 bases from J, with 9 bases between. Germline lookup yields CDR1 DFQATT and CDR2 SNEGSKA (reference sequence). CDR3: CSVSRLNTEAFF. CDR3 DNA: TGCAGTGTCAGTCGGCTGAACACTGAAGCTTTCTTT.

The chain uses TRBV30 and TRBJ1-1; D may be TRBD1 (6 bases). The CDR3 is 12 residues long. In germline, CDR1 is GTSNPN, CDR2 SVGIG (reference sequence). The V end lost 5 bases, the J end lost 5 bases, and 12 bases lay between the germline ends. The CDR3 DNA sequence: TGTGCCTGGGGACAGCCGCCGACTGAAGCTTTCTTT. Translated, it gives CAWGQPPTEAFF.